These 2 T cell receptor beta chains originate from one sample sequenced in a study of PD-1 blockade in classical Hodgkin lymphoma. TCRdb's copy holds only in-frame clones and misses some; the assay was immunoSEQ multiplex PCR. The table records tens of thousands of clones, 70% to 90% of them present only once. In every patient, relapse followed autologous stem cell transplantation, while exposure to brentuximab vedotin differed. This specimen consisted of peripheral blood mononuclear cells (PBMCs), obtained before the second cycle of nivolumab. These receptors came from a human donor with classical Hodgkin lymphoma.

The V gene is TRBV6-5, the J gene TRBJ1-5, with TRBD1 matching over 7 bases. Trimming at V came to 6 bases and at J to 4 bases, leaving 9 bases not matched to a gene. Germline V gives CDR1 MNHEY, CDR2 SVGAGI. CDR3 length: 15 residues. CDR3 loop: CASRPTGLENQPQHF. DNA of the CDR3: TGTGCCAGCAGGCCGACAGGGTTGGAGAATCAGCCCCAGCATTTT.

The chain links TRBV5-1 to TRBJ2-3; weak D call: TRBD2 (5 bases). Germline V lookup: CDR1 SGHRS, CDR2 YFSETQ. The CDR3 runs to 14 residues. Trimming took off 2 bases at V and 1 base at J, with 8 bases between the two ends. The CDR3 region is CASSFGGRTDTQYF. The CDR3 coding sequence is TGCGCCAGCAGCTTCGGCGGGCGCACAGATACGCAGTATTTT.